Below, 29 T cell receptor beta chains from the same sample are listed, as sequenced in a study of T-cell memory formation after mild COVID-19. TCRdb analysed the 5' RACE reads with MiXCR anew, one entry per CDR3 protein. The data contain some 120,000 distinct CDR3 sequences, about 5.9% of them singletons. The specimen was PBMCs or a T cell subset sorted from them (not recorded which). These TCRs come from an adult woman who had mild COVID-19 (a few samples of this study predate the infection). Cell type and time point are not known.

This clonotype was seen a handful of times. The chain recombines TRBV7-9 with TRBJ1-5; no clear D gene. Trimming took 6 bases from V and 8 from J, leaving 17 bases between them. Germline V gene data show CDR1 as SEHNR and CDR2 as FQNEAQ (reference sequence). There are 14 residues in the CDR3. The CDR3 DNA sequence: TGTGCCAGCAGTCCATGGGAAGGGAGAGAGCCCCAGCATTTT. Its translation is CASSPWEGREPQHF.

CDR3 bases: TGCGCCAGCAGCGATAGGTACAACTATGGCTACACCTTC. This codes for CASSDRYNYGYTF. The chain combines TRBV5-1 with TRBJ1-2; D uncertain. V lost 4 bases and J lost 2, with 9 bases in between. This CDR3 has 13 residues. Germline V CDR1 and CDR2: SGHRS, YFSETQ.

J is TRBJ2-7 and V is TRBV7-2; D is perhaps TRBD2 (6 bases). Germline V gene data show CDR1 as SGHTA and CDR2 as FQGNSA. The CDR3 is 12 residues long. Between the trimmed V and J ends, which lost 5 bases and 7 bases, there was a span of 12 bases. CDR3 bases: TGTGCCAGCAGCCGGGAGCTGGGGGAGCAGTACTTC. This encodes CASSRELGEQYF.

This clonotype occurred many times. This chain joins TRBV12-3 or TRBV12-4 and TRBJ1-1; D gene uncertain. The V gene lost 3 bases and the J gene lost 4 bases, with 9 bases spanning the gap. The CDR3 length is 13 residues. CDR3 region: CASSFFTATEAFF. DNA of the CDR3: TGTGCCAGCAGTTTCTTTACAGCCACTGAAGCTTTCTTT.

The chain recombines TRBV3-1 with TRBJ2-3; TRBD2 matches at 9 bases. The germline CDR1 and CDR2 sequences are LGHDT and YNNKEL (reference sequence). This CDR3 region has 19 residues. V was pared by 0 bases and J by 1 base, with 11 bases of the junction left unmatched. The CDR3 spells CASSQEVGGGVSGTDTQYF. CDR3 nucleotide sequence: TGTGCCAGCAGCCAAGAGGTCGGCGGGGGGGTTTCGGGCACAGATACGCAGTATTTT.

The chain carries TRBV3-1 and TRBJ1-5; D ambiguous. Germline values: CDR1 LGHDT, CDR2 YNNKEL (reference sequence). Trimming took off 1 base at V and 0 bases at J, with 4 bases between the two ends. This CDR3 is 14 amino acids long. CDR3 protein: CASSQASSNQPQHF. In DNA form, the CDR3 reads TGTGCCAGCAGCCAAGCAAGTAGCAATCAGCCCCAGCATTTT. Full variable domain (outside the CDR3, taken from reference TRBV3-1 and TRBJ1-5): DTAVSQTPKYLVTQMGNDKSIKCEQNLGHDTMYWYKQDSKKFLKIMFSYNNKELIINETVPNRFSPKSPDKAHLNLHINSLELGDSAVYFCASSQASSNQPQHFGDGTRLSIL.

This clonotype has more than one count but fewer than ten. The chain combines TRBV18 with TRBJ2-5; TRBD2 matches at 9 bases. Germline trimming cut 0 bases from V and 5 bases from J; bases unmatched to any gene: 7. This CDR3 is 16 amino acids long. The germline gives CDR1 KGHSH, CDR2 LQKENI. The CDR3 nucleotides read TGTGCCAGCTCACCACCAGGGACTAGCCGTACCGAGACCCAGTACTTC. Its translation is CASSPPGTSRTETQYF.

This clonotype occurred a few times. Compared with germline, one end of the junction differs, possibly owing to a read error. V usage is TRBV14 and J usage is TRBJ2-7; D gene unclear. The CDR3 has 13 residues. CDR1 is SGHDN, CDR2 FVKESK, per germline. This CDR3 is CASSQDLVSPLNF. In DNA, the CDR3 is TGTGCCAGCAGCCAAGATCTCGTCAGTCCCCTCAACTTC. The variable domain in full, with the rest retrieved from reference TRBV14 and TRBJ2-7, is EAGVTQFPSHSVIEKGQTVTLRCDPISGHDNLYWYRRVMGKEIKFLLHFVKESKQDESGMPNNRFLAERTGGTYSTLKVQPAELEDSGVYFCASSQDLVSPLNFGPGTRLTVT.

The V gene is TRBV12-3 or TRBV12-4, the J gene TRBJ1-5, with D unresolved. V was shortened by 5 bases and J by 0 bases, with 11 bases between the two germline ends. The CDR3 extends over 15 amino acids. The CDR3 spells CASSKRAVSNQPQHF. The CDR3 coding sequence is TGTGCCAGCAGTAAGAGGGCAGTTAGCAATCAGCCCCAGCATTTT.

The chain combines TRBV29-1 with TRBJ2-5; possible D gene TRBD2, 6 bases. The CDR3 has 13 residues. V was shortened by 4 bases and J by 5 bases, with 14 bases between the two germline ends. Germline lookup yields CDR1 SQVTM and CDR2 ANQGSEA. CDR3 nucleotides: TGCAGCGTTGGACTAGGGGCTGGGGAGACCCAGTACTTC. It is translated as CSVGLGAGETQYF.

For this clonotype: A much larger clone differs from this one at a single base, so this may be a read error. V is TRBV3-1 and J is TRBJ2-1, with TRBD2 matching 10 bases. Germline V CDR1 and CDR2: LGHDT, YNNKEL (reference sequence). The CDR3 runs to 18 residues. CDR3 DNA: TGTGCCGGCAGCCCCCTGCGATTGTCTAGCGGGGGTCCCAGGGAGCAGTTCTTC. Translated: CAGSPLRLSSGGPREQFF.

This clonotype was recorded many times. The rearrangement joins TRBV12-3 or TRBV12-4 to TRBJ2-3, with D possibly TRBD2 on 6 matching bases. The V end was cut by 0 bases, the J end by 4 bases, with 17 bases between. This CDR3 has 17 residues. The CDR3 loop is CASSLAVPTWRADTQYF. Here the CDR3 DNA reads TGTGCCAGCAGTTTAGCCGTCCCTACATGGAGGGCAGATACGCAGTATTTT.

This clonotype was seen at least ten times. The chain employs TRBV2 and TRBJ2-7, with D maybe TRBD2 (5 bases). Germline V gene data show CDR1 as SNHLY and CDR2 as FYNNEI. Trimming cost V 0 bases and J 7 bases, with 16 bases left between them. The CDR3 covers 15 residues. The CDR3 region has the DNA TGTGCCAGCAGTGAAGCGCTGGTAGGGAGTAAGGAGCAGTACTTC. Its translation is CASSEALVGSKEQYF.

This clonotype was seen at least ten times. The genes are TRBV6-6 and TRBJ2-5; the match to TRBD2 covers 8 bases. J lost 1 base, V lost 5 bases, and 6 bases had no gene match. This CDR3 spans 15 amino acids. Germline CDR1 MNHNY, CDR2 SVGAGI (reference sequence). CDR3 loop: CASSQGLGRQETQYF. DNA of the CDR3: TGTGCCAGCAGTCAGGGACTAGGCCGCCAAGAGACCCAGTACTTC.

This clonotype showed up many times. This rearrangement joins TRBV4-1 to TRBJ2-4; D is perhaps TRBD1 (6 bases). The V end lost 0 bases, the J end lost 1 base, and 13 bases lay between the germline ends. This CDR3 comprises 17 residues. Germline V lookup: CDR1 MGHRA, CDR2 YSYEKL. DNA of the CDR3: TGCGCCAGCAGCCAAGATGATACAGGGCTTGCCAAAAACATTCAGTACTTC. Translation: CASSQDDTGLAKNIQYF.

The rearrangement joins TRBV20-1 to TRBJ2-6, with unresolved D. From germline, CDR1 is DFQATT and CDR2 SNEGSKA (reference sequence). The CDR3 loop spans 15 amino acids. Trimming left V 2 bases short and J 0 bases short, with 8 bases between. The CDR3 here is CSARLRSSGANVLTF. CDR3 DNA: TGCAGTGCTAGATTAAGAAGCTCTGGGGCCAACGTCCTGACTTTC.

The table lists this clonotype with many counts. J is TRBJ2-3 and V is TRBV5-1; the match to TRBD2 covers 8 bases. The germline CDR1 and CDR2 sequences are SGHRS and YFSETQ. This CDR3 contains 16 residues. Trimming took 1 base from V and 4 from J; bases not matched to a gene: 8. The CDR3 DNA follows: TGCGCCAGCAGCTTGTATTCCGGGGGGGCGCCAGATACGCAGTATTTT. Translated: CASSLYSGGAPDTQYF.

At least ten counts were recorded for this clonotype. The chain uses TRBV15 and TRBJ1-1, with no clear D. Germline V gives CDR1 LNHNV, CDR2 YYDKDF (reference sequence). V lost 1 base to trimming and J lost 4 bases, with 10 bases between them. The length of the CDR3 is 14 residues. The CDR3 spells CATSRGGSATEAFF. The DNA of the CDR3 is TGTGCCACCAGCAGAGGTGGATCGGCCACTGAAGCTTTCTTT.

V and J are TRBV9 and TRBJ1-1; TRBD1 is a possible D gene (6 bases). Germline V gene sequence: CDR1 SGDLS, CDR2 YYNGEE. Between the trimmed V and J ends, which lost 3 bases and 4 bases, there was a span of 16 bases. The CDR3 loop spans 15 amino acids. The CDR3 DNA sequence: TGTGCCAGCAGCGACCCTCACACAGGGCGCACTGAAGCTTTCTTT. It specifies CASSDPHTGRTEAFF. The full variable domain, rest sourced from reference TRBV9 and TRBJ1-1, is DSGVTQTPKHLITATGQRVTLRCSPRSGDLSVYWYQQSLDQGLQFLIQYYNGEERAKGNILERFSAQQFPDLHSELNLSSLELGDSALYFCASSDPHTGRTEAFFGQGTRLTVV.

This clonotype was observed a handful of times. The CDR3 region is CSARDPFGTSTMETQYF. The CDR3 DNA reads TGCAGTGCTAGAGATCCCTTCGGGACTAGCACTATGGAGACCCAGTACTTC. V gene TRBV20-1 combines with J gene TRBJ2-5; 9 bases match TRBD2. Germline V CDR1 and CDR2: DFQATT, SNEGSKA (reference sequence). After removal of 0 bases from V and 5 bases from J, the junction contained 13 bases not matched to a gene. The length of the CDR3 is 17 residues.

The chain links TRBV2 to TRBJ2-3; 8 positions agree with TRBD2. V dropped 3 bases and J dropped 10; count of bases not matched to a gene: 3. The germline V gene encodes CDR1 SNHLY and CDR2 FYNNEI. The CDR3 sequence is 12 residues long. The chain's CDR3 is CASSETSAAQYF. The CDR3 nucleotides read TGTGCCAGCAGTGAGACTAGCGCGGCGCAGTATTTT.

The chain uses TRBV5-1 and TRBJ2-3; the D gene is possibly TRBD1 (6 bases). The ends were cut back, 2 bases at V and 2 bases at J, with 12 bases in the middle. The germline V gene has CDR1 SGHRS and CDR2 YFSETQ. This CDR3 is built from 15 residues. CDR3: CASSFQGMVTDTQYF. CDR3 nucleotide sequence: TGCGCCAGCAGCTTTCAGGGGATGGTCACAGATACGCAGTATTTT.

This clonotype was picked up a small number of times. The chain has TRBV7-9 and TRBJ2-7; 13 nucleotides line up with TRBD2. The CDR3 is made up of 17 amino acids. Germline V gives CDR1 SEHNR, CDR2 FQNEAQ (reference sequence). Trimming cost V 5 bases and J 2 bases; bases outside gene matches: 9. Here the CDR3 reads CASSRTSGSTPAYEQYF. The CDR3 region has the DNA TGTGCCAGCAGCCGGACTAGCGGGAGTACCCCCGCCTACGAGCAGTACTTC.

This rearrangement joins TRBV7-9 to TRBJ1-1, with 8 bases lining up with TRBD1. This CDR3 is built from 14 residues. V lost 6 bases and J lost 1; bases outside the gene matches: 4. Germline V gene lookup returns CDR1 SEHNR and CDR2 FQNEAQ (reference sequence). Written as DNA, the CDR3 is TGTGCCAGCAGACCCGGGACAGGGAACACTGAAGCTTTCTTT. Its protein is CASRPGTGNTEAFF.

This clonotype showed up many times. The V and J genes are TRBV7-9 and TRBJ2-1; 8 bases are shared with TRBD2. The trim removed 5 bases at V and 6 bases at J, leaving 6 bases unmatched. This CDR3 region has 14 residues. Germline V gene lookup returns CDR1 SEHNR and CDR2 FQNEAQ (reference sequence). The CDR3 DNA is TGTGCCAGCAGCGTGGGACTAGTGGGCAATGAGCAGTTCTTC. It translates to CASSVGLVGNEQFF.

This clonotype was counted only a few times. DNA of the CDR3: TGCGCCAGCAGCCAGCGACAGGGGGAATCCGGGGAGCTGTTTTTT. Translation: CASSQRQGESGELFF. This chain connects TRBV5-1 to TRBJ2-2; the match to TRBD1 covers 9 bases. With 4 bases clipped from V and 6 bases from J, the junction kept 7 bases outside the gene matches. Germline values: CDR1 SGHRS, CDR2 YFSETQ. CDR3 length: 15 amino acids.

The rearrangement links TRBV10-3 to TRBJ2-2, with D perhaps matching TRBD1 (6 bases). Germline loops: CDR1 ENHRY, CDR2 SYGVKD. The V end lost 11 bases, the J end lost 5 bases, and 15 bases lay between the germline ends. CDR3 length: 13 amino acids. CDR3 sequence: CAVQGEVTGELFF. The CDR3 DNA follows: TGTGCCGTACAGGGTGAAGTTACCGGGGAGCTGTTTTTT.

A few counts support this clonotype. Written as DNA, the CDR3 is TGCGCCAGCAGCTTAAACGGGGGGGCCGGCGAGACCCAGTACTTC. The encoded protein is CASSLNGGAGETQYF. The V gene is TRBV5-1, the J gene TRBJ2-5; 8 nucleotides match TRBD2. J lost 5 bases, V lost 2 bases, and 8 bases had no gene match. Per germline, CDR1 SGHRS and CDR2 YFSETQ. This CDR3 is 15 amino acids long.

The chain joins TRBV24-1 to TRBJ2-5; TRBD2 agrees at 8 bases. Germline V gives CDR1 KGHDR, CDR2 SFDVKD. The CDR3 is made up of 14 amino acids. J gave up 1 base and V 5 bases, and 2 bases lay outside the gene matches. The CDR3 DNA reads TGTGCCACCAGTGCGGGGGGGTTCCAAGAGACCCAGTACTTC. This encodes CATSAGGFQETQYF.